These T cell receptor beta chains were read from a single sample in a study of identical twins. TCRdb ran MiXCR on the 5' RACE reads and lists one entry per CDR3 protein. The profile covers 420,000 or so distinct CDR3 sequences, with approximately 18% appearing a single time and approximately 12% taken by the ten largest. Sample: naive T cells sorted from blood. The receptors here all came from a man in his forties or fifties in good health. Each CDR3 is given with its conserved first and last residue. A clone size is listed for some rows: how often the clone was seen (once, few, many), or a class if it is expanded.

V: TRBV6-1
size: -
J: TRBJ1-4
length: 19
CDR3: CASTHLDSRFDILNEKLFF

V: TRBV12-3/TRBV12-4
size: few
J: TRBJ1-1
length: 15
CDR3: CASSLQLNRNTEAFF

V: TRBV27
size: few
J: TRBJ2-1
length: 13
CDR3: CASGQVSYNEQFF

V: TRBV20-1
size: -
J: TRBJ2-7
length: 15
CDR3: CSARAPQLATYEQYF

V: TRBV20-1
size: -
J: TRBJ1-6
length: 15
CDR3: CSARDPRLGDSPLHF

V: TRBV20-1
size: many
J: TRBJ2-1
length: 17
CDR3: CSAIRLAAIPRYNEQFF

V: TRBV20-1
size: many
J: TRBJ1-3
length: 13
CDR3: CSATEDNGNTIYF

V: TRBV18
size: -
J: TRBJ1-2
length: 15
CDR3: CASSPIDRASYGYTF

V: TRBV7-9
size: -
J: TRBJ2-5
length: 15
CDR3: CASSFQGTAQETQYF

V: TRBV10-3
size: few
J: TRBJ2-7
length: 16
CDR3: CAISPTSGQGVYEQYF

V: TRBV2
size: many
J: TRBJ2-3
length: 15
CDR3: CASSEEGLRTDTQYF

V: TRBV4-1
size: -
J: TRBJ2-3
length: 17
CDR3: CASSPTPGNRNTDTQYF

V: TRBV12-3/TRBV12-4
size: few
J: TRBJ2-1
length: 17
CDR3: CASSFSLGTSLGYEQFF

V: TRBV5-1
size: -
J: TRBJ2-1
length: 17
CDR3: CASSLDVGSATYNEQFF

V: TRBV5-5
size: -
J: TRBJ1-1
length: 18
CDR3: CASSPTGQGATLNTEAFF

V: TRBV6-2/TRBV6-3
size: few
J: TRBJ1-5
length: 14
CDR3: CASSYTGINQPQHF

V: TRBV12-3/TRBV12-4
size: once
J: TRBJ2-3
length: 11
CDR3: CASSNLATQYF

V: TRBV4-1
size: many
J: TRBJ2-7
length: 16
CDR3: CASSQEGGGSYYEQYF

V: TRBV7-9
size: few
J: TRBJ2-3
length: 13
CDR3: CASQIGLTDTQYF

V: TRBV27
size: few
J: TRBJ2-1
length: 17
CDR3: CASSSLPGPERGNEQFF

V: TRBV28
size: -
J: TRBJ2-5
length: 14
CDR3: CASSPKDSQETQYF

V: TRBV3-1
size: few
J: TRBJ1-6
length: 16
CDR3: CASSQRQSSYNSPLHF

V: TRBV12-3/TRBV12-4
size: many
J: TRBJ1-6
length: 14
CDR3: CASSLWGEESPLHF

V: TRBV4-3
size: -
J: TRBJ2-5
length: 16
CDR3: CASSQQLSGVQETQYF

V: TRBV5-1
size: -
J: TRBJ2-1
length: 16
CDR3: CASSLWGVQGNNEQFF

V: TRBV7-8
size: once
J: TRBJ2-1
length: 18
CDR3: CASSLYLDQGASYNEQFF

V: TRBV20-1
size: -
J: TRBJ1-6
length: 13
CDR3: CSVWESYNSPLHF

V: TRBV21-1
size: -
J: TRBJ2-7
length: 12
CDR3: CASELPSYEQYF

V: TRBV5-1
size: many
J: TRBJ1-1
length: 15
CDR3: CASSLGGRSNTEAFF

V: TRBV20-1
size: -
J: TRBJ2-6
length: 14
CDR3: CSATQGSGANVLTF

V: TRBV20-1
size: many
J: TRBJ1-4
length: 13
CDR3: CSAKSRGEVELFF

V: TRBV10-3
size: few
J: TRBJ2-7
length: 15
CDR3: CAISDPTEISYEQYF

V: TRBV5-6
size: -
J: TRBJ2-2
length: 17
CDR3: CASSPSKRGALTAELFF

V: TRBV7-2
size: -
J: TRBJ2-7
length: 15
CDR3: CASSLGQWSSYEQYF

V: TRBV29-1
size: few
J: TRBJ2-1
length: 18
CDR3: CSVEGSSGGRSSYNEQFF

V: TRBV14
size: -
J: TRBJ2-1
length: 15
CDR3: CASSHSGLAGLEQFF

V: TRBV4-3
size: many
J: TRBJ2-3
length: 17
CDR3: CASSQATGEGFWDTQYF

V: TRBV7-9
size: many
J: TRBJ2-7
length: 14
CDR3: CASSRPGFAYEQYF

V: TRBV20-1
size: few
J: TRBJ1-2
length: 14
CDR3: CSAKPGQGSYGYTF

V: TRBV11-3
size: -
J: TRBJ2-1
length: 16
CDR3: CASSSPSGQRENEQFF

V: TRBV7-9
size: few
J: TRBJ2-3
length: 16
CDR3: CASSRRVSQITDTQYF

V: TRBV28
size: -
J: TRBJ1-1
length: 12
CDR3: CASSFEAGEAFF

V: TRBV6-1
size: few
J: TRBJ2-1
length: 17
CDR3: CATQTSGGSRSYNEQFF

V: TRBV20-1
size: few
J: TRBJ2-2
length: 15
CDR3: CSAEGGGFNTGELFF

V: TRBV29-1
size: many
J: TRBJ2-2
length: 14
CDR3: CSGGRGHSTGELFF

V: TRBV15
size: -
J: TRBJ2-3
length: 17
CDR3: CATSRGTSGSGTDTQYF

V: TRBV20-1
size: -
J: TRBJ2-3
length: 15
CDR3: CSARDPRIGTDTQYF

V: TRBV20-1
size: -
J: TRBJ2-5
length: 17
CDR3: CSAPRTSGRFPQETQYF

V: TRBV29-1
size: -
J: TRBJ2-3
length: 12
CDR3: CSVEQGADTQYF